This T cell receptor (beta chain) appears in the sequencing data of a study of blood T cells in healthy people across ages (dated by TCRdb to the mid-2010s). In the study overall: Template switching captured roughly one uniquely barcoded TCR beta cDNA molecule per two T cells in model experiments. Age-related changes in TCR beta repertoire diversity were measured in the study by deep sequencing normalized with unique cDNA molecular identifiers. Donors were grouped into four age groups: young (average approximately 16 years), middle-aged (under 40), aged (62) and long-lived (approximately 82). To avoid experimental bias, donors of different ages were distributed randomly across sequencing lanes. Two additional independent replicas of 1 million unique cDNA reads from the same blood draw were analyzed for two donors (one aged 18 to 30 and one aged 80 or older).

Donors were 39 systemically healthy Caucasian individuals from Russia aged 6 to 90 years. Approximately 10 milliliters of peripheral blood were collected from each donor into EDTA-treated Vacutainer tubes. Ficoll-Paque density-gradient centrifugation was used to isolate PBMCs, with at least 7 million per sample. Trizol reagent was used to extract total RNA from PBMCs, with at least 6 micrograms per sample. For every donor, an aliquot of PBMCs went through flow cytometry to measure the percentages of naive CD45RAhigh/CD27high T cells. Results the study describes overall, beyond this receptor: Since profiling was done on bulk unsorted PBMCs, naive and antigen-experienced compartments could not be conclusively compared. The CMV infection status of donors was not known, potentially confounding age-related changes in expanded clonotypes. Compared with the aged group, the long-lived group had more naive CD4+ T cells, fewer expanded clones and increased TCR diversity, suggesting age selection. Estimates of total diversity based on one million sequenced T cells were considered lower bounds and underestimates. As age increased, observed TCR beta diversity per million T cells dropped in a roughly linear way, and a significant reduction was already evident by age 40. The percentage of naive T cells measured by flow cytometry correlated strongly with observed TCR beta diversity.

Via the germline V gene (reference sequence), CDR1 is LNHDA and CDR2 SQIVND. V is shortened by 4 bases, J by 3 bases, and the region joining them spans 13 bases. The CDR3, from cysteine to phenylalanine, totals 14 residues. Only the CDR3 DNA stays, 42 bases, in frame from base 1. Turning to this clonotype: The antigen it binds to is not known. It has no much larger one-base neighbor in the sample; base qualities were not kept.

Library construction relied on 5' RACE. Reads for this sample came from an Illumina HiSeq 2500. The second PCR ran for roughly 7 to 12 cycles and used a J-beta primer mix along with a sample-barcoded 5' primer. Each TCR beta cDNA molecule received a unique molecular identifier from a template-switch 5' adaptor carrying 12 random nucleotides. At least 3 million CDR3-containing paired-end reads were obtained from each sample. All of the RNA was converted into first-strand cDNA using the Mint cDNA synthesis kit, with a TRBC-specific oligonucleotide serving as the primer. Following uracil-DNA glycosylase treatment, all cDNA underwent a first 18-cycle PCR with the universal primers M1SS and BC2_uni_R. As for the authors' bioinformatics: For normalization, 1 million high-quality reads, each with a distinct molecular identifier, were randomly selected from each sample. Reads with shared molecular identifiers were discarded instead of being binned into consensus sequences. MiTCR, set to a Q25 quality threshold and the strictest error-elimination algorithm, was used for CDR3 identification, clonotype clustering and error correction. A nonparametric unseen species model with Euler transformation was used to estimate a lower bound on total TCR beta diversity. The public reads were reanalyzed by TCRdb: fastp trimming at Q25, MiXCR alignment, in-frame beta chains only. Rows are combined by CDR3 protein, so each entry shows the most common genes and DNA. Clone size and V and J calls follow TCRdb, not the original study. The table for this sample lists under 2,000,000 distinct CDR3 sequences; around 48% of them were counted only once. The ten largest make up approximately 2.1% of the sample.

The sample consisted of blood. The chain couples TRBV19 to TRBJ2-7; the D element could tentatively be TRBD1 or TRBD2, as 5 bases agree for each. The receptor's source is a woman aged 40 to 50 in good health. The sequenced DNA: TGTGCCAGTAGTAGGTCAGGGAGTGGCTACGAGCAGTACTTC. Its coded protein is CASSRSGSGYEQYF.